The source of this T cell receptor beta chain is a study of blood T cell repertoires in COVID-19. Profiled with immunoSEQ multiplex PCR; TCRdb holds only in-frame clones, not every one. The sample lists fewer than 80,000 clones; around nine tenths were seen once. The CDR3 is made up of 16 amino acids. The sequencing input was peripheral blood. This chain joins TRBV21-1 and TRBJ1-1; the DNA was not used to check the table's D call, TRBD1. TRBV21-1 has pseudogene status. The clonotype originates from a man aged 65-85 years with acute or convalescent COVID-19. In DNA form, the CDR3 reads TGTGCCAGCAGCAAAGCGGGGACATCAAGGACCACTGAAGCTTTCTTT. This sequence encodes CASSKAGTSRTTEAFF.